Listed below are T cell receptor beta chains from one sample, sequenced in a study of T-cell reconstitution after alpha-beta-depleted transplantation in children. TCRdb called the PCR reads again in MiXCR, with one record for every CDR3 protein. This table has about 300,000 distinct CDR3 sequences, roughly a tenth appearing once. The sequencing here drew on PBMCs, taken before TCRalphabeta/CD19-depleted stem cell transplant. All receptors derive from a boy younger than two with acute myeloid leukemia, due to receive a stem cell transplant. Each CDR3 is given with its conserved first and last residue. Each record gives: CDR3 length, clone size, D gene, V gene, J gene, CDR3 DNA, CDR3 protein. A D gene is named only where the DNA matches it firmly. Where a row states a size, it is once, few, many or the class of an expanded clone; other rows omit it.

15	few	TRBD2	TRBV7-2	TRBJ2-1	TGTGCCAGCAGCTCGACTAGCGGGGTCCACAATGAGCAGTTCTTC	CASSSTSGVHNEQFF
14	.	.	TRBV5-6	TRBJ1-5	TGTGCCAGCAGCTTGAGTCATAGCAATCAGCCCCAGCATTTT	CASSLSHSNQPQHF
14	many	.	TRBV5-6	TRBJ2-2	TGTGCCAGCGAACCGGTCCGGGGGACCGGGGAGCTGTTTTTT	CASEPVRGTGELFF
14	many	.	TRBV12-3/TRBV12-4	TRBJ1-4	TGTGCCAGCAGTCCGGGTCAGGGTTGGGAAAAACTGTTTTTT	CASSPGQGWEKLFF
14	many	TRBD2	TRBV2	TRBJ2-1	TGTGCCAGTGCTAGCGGGAGGGCCTTACATGAGCAGTTCTTC	CASASGRALHEQFF
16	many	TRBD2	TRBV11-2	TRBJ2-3	TGTGCCAGCAGCTGGGCTAGCGGGAGTGGGTCAGATACGCAGTATTTT	CASSWASGSGSDTQYF
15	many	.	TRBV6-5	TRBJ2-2	TGTGCCAGCAGTTACTCCGGCGTTAGGGCCGGGGAGCTGTTTTTT	CASSYSGVRAGELFF
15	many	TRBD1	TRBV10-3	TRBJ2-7	TGTGCCATCAGTGACCCGACAGGGGCCCCCTACGAGCAGTACTTC	CAISDPTGAPYEQYF
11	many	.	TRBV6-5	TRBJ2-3	TGTGCCACTACGAGACTATCCGCGCAGTATTTT	CATTRLSAQYF
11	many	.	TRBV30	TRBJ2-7	TGTGCCTGGAGTGTGGCGAGGGAGCAGTACTTC	CAWSVAREQYF
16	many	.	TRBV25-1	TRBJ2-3	TGTGCCAGCAGTGAAGCCGTGACCGCTAGCACAGATACGCAGTATTTT	CASSEAVTASTDTQYF
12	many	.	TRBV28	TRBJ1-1	TGTGCCAGCAGTTTTAAGGGCACTGAAGCTTTCTTT	CASSFKGTEAFF
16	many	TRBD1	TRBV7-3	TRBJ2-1	TGTGCCAGCAGCTTCAGCGGGACAGGGGGCTACAATGAGCAGTTCTTC	CASSFSGTGGYNEQFF
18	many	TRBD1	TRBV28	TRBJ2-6	TGTGCCAGCAGTGAAGGGGACAGGGGAAATTCTGGGGCCAACGTCCTGACTTTC	CASSEGDRGNSGANVLTF
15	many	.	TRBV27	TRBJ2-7	TGTGCCAGCAGTTTTTTTCCAGGGAAATGGTACGAGCAGTACTTC	CASSFFPGKWYEQYF